This TCR beta chain was sequenced during a study of CD8+CD57+ T cells in acquired aplastic anemia. Whole-study results and caveats: No significant difference in CD8+ Simpson's diversity was found between patients and controls.

CDR3 length equals 13 residues. V was clipped by 6 bases and J by 7 bases; unmatched bases: 5. Genomic DNA served as template for TCR beta VDJ and CDR3 profiling. Each CDR3 protein is one row after TCRdb ran MiXCR on the reads. The sample has a few hundred thousand distinct CDR3 sequences, roughly 64% seen once. About this clonotype: Its specificity is not known.

The source is a human donor in good health, serving as a control. The chain carries TRBV12-3 or TRBV12-4 and TRBJ2-3; 9 bases are a match to TRBD1. The sample was sorted CD4+, CD8+, or CD8+CD57+ T cells (not recorded which) from PBMCs. In DNA form, the CDR3 reads TGTGCCAGCAGACTACAGGGGGCATATACGCAGTATTTT. It yields the protein CASRLQGAYTQYF.